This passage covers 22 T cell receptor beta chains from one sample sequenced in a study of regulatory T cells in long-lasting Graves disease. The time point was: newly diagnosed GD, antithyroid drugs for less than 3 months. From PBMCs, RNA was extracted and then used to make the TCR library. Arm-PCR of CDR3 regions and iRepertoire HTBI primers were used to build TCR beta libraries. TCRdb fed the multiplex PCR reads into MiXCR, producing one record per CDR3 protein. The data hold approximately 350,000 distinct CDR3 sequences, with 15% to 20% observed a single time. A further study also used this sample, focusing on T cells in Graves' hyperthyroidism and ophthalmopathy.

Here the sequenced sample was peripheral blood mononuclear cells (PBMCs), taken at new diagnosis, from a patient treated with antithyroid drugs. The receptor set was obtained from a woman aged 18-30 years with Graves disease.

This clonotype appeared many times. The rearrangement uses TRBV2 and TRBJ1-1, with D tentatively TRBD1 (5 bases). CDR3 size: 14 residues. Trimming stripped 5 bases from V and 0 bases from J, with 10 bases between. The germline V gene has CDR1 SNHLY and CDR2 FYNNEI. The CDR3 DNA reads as TGTGCCAGCAGTCCGGGACGGTTGAACACTGAAGCTTTCTTT. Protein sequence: CASSPGRLNTEAFF.

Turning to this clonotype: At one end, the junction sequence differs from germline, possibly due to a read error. CDR3 sequence (DNA): TGTGCCAGCATCTTGTCAGGGGTCAACGGAAACACCATATATTTT. It yields the protein CASILSGVNGNTIYF. V is TRBV5-6 and J is TRBJ1-3; maybe TRBD1 (6 bases). The CDR3 has 15 residues. Germline values: CDR1 SGHDT, CDR2 YYEEEE. Together with reference TRBV5-6 and TRBJ1-3, the CDR3 gives the full variable domain: DAGVTQSPTHLIKTRGQQVTLRCSPKSGHDTVSWYQQALGQGPQFIFQYYEEEERQRGNFPDRFSGHQFPNYSSELNVNALLLGDSALYLCASILSGVNGNTIYFGEGSWLTVV.

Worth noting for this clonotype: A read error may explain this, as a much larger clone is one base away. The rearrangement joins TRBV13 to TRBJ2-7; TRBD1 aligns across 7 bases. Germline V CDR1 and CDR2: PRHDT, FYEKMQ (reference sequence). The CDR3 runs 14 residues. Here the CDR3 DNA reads TGTGCCAGCAGCTTCCCGACAGGGTCCTACGAGCAGTGCTTC. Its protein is CASSFPTGSYEQCF. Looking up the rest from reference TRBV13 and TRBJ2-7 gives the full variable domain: AAGVIQSPRHLIKEKRETATLKCYPIPRHDTVYWYQQGPGQDPQFLISFYEKMQSDKGSIPDRFSAQQFSDYHSELNMSSLELGDSALYFCASSFPTGSYEQCFGPGTRLTVT.

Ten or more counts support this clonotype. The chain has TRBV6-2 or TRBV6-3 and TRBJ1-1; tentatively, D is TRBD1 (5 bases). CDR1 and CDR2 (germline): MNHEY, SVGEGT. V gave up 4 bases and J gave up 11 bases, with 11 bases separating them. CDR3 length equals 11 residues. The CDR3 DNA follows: TGTGCCAGCAGTTCAACAGGTGGTGCTTTCTTT. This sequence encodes CASSSTGGAFF.

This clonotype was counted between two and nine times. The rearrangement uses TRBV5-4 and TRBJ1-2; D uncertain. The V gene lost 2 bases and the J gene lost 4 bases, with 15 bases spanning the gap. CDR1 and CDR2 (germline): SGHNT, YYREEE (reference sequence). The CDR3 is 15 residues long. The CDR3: CASSLLEGPVYGYTF. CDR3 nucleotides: TGTGCCAGCAGCTTATTAGAAGGGCCGGTCTATGGCTACACCTTC.

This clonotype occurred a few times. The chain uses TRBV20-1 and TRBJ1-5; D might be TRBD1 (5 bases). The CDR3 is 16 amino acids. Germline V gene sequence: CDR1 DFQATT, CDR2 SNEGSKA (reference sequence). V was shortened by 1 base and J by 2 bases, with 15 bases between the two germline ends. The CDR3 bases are TGCAGTGCTAGAGTGGGGGGAAGGGGTCGCAATCAGCCCCAGCATTTT. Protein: CSARVGGRGRNQPQHF.

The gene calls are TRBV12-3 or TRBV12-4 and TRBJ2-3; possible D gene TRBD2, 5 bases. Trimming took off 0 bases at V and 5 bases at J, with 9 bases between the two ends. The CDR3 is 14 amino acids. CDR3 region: CASSLAGDVDTQYF. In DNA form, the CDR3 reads TGTGCCAGCAGTTTAGCGGGAGATGTAGATACGCAGTATTTT.

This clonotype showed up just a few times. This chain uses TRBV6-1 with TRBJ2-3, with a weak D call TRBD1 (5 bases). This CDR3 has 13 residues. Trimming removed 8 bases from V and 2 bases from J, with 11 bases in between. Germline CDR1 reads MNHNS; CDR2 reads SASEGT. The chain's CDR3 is CASVDSYTDTQYF. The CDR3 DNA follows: TGTGCCAGCGTTGACAGCTACACAGATACGCAGTATTTT.

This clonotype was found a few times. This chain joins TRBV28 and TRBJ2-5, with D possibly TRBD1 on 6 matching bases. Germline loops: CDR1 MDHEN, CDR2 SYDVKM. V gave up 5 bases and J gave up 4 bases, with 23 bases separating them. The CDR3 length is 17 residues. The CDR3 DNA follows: TGTGCCAGCAGTACAACTCTTTCCGGGACACCCCGAGAGACCCAGTACTTC. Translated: CASSTTLSGTPRETQYF.

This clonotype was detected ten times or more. In DNA, the CDR3 is TGTGCCTGGACCCTAGCGGGAGTCGGCGATGAGCAGTTCTTC. Protein sequence: CAWTLAGVGDEQFF. This chain uses TRBV30 with TRBJ2-1; 10 positions match TRBD2. Germline loops: CDR1 GTSNPN, CDR2 SVGIG (reference sequence). This CDR3 contains 14 residues. V was pared by 4 bases and J by 8 bases, with 8 bases of the junction left unmatched.

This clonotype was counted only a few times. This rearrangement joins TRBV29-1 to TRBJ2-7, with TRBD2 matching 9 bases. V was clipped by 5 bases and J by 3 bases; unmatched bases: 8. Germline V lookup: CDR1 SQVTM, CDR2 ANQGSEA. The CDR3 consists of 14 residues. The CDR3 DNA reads TGCAGCGTTCGAGGCGGGGGGGCTTACTACGAGCAGTACTTC. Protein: CSVRGGGAYYEQYF.

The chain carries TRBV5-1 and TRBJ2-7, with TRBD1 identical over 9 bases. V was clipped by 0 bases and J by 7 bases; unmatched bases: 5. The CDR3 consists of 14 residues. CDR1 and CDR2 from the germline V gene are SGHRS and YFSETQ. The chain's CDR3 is CASSLATGGREQYF. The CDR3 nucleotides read TGCGCCAGCAGCTTGGCAACAGGGGGCCGGGAGCAGTACTTC.

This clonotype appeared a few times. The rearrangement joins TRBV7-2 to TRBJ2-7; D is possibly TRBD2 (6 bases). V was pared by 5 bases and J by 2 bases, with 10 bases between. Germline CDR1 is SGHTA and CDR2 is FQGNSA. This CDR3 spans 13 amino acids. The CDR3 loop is CASSPRLAYEQYF. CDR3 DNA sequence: TGTGCCAGCAGCCCCCGACTAGCCTACGAGCAGTACTTC.

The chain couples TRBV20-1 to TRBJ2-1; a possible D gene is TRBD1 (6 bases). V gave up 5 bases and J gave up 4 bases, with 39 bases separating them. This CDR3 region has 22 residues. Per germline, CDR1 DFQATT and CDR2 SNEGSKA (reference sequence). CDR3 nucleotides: TGCAGTGCTGGTCTGATCGCCCGCTCCGGGACGGGGACCTCAGGGGTTTACAATGAGCAGTTCTTC. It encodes CSAGLIARSGTGTSGVYNEQFF.

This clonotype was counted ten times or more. CDR3 sequence (DNA): TGTGCCAGCAGCCAAGACGACAATGAGCAGTTCTTC. Its protein is CASSQDDNEQFF. The chain uses TRBV4-2 and TRBJ2-1; D unclear. Germline lookup yields CDR1 LGHNA and CDR2 YNFKEQ. This CDR3 contains 12 residues. Trimming cost V 0 bases and J 5 bases, with 2 bases left between them.

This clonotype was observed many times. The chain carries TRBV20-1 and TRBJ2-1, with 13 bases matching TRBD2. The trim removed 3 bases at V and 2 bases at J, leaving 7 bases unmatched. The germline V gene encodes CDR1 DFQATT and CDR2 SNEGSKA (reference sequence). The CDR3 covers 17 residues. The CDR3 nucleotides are TGCAGTGCTAGTGGACTAGCGGGGGTAATCGCCTACAATGAGCAGTTCTTC. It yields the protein CSASGLAGVIAYNEQFF.

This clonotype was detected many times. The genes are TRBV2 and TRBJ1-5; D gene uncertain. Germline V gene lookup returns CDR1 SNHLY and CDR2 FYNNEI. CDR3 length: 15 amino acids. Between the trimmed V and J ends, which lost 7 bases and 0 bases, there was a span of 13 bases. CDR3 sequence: CASTGATDSNQPQHF. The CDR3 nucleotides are TGTGCCAGCACCGGAGCCACAGATAGCAATCAGCCCCAGCATTTT.

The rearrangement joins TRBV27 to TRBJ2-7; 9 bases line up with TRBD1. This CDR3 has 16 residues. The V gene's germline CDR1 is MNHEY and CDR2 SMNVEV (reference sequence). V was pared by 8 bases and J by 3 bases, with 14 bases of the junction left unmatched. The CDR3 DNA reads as TGTGCCAGCCCCTCCTCCCGGGACAGGGTTTTCTACGAGCAGTACTTC. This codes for CASPSSRDRVFYEQYF.

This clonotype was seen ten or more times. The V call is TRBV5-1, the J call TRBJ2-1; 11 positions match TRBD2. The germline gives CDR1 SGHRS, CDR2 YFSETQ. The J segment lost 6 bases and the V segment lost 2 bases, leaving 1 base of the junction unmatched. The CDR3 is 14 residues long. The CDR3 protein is CASSLLAGANEQFF. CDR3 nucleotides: TGCGCCAGCAGCTTACTAGCGGGAGCCAATGAGCAGTTCTTC.

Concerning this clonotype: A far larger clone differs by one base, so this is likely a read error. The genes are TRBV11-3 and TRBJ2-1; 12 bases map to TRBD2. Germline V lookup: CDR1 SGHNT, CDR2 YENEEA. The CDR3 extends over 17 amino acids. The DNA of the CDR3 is TGTGCCAGCAGCCCCATTAGGACTAGCGGGACCTACAATAAGCAGTTCTTC. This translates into CASSPIRTSGTYNKQFF.

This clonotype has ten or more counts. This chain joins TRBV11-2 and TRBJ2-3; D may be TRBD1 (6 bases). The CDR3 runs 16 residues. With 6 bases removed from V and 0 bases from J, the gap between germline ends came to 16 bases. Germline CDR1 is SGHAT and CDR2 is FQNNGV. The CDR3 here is CASSSVRGTSTDTQYF. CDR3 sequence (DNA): TGTGCCAGCAGTTCAGTCAGGGGAACTAGCACAGATACGCAGTATTTT.

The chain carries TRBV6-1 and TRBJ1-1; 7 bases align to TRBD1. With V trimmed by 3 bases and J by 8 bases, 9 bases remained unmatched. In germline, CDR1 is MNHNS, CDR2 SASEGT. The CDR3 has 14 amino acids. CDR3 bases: TGTGCCAGCAGTGATGACAGGGAAGTTGTAGAAGCTTTCTTT. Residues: CASSDDREVVEAFF.